The 32 T cell receptor beta chains listed next were all sequenced from one sample in a study of cytomegalovirus exposure and HLA in healthy donors. PCR involved 60 Vbeta and 13 Jbeta primers. TCRdb keeps only in-frame clones here, not all; method: immunoSEQ multiplex PCR. This sample has 120,000 to 150,000 clones, with around 86% found just once. The sequencing sample was made of PBMCs. These TCRs come from a female donor in good health and CMV-seronegative.

This chain uses TRBV4-2 with TRBJ2-1; 7 positions match TRBD2. V was pared by 3 bases and J by 5 bases, with 10 bases of the junction left unmatched. Germline values: CDR1 LGHNA, CDR2 YNFKEQ. The CDR3 runs to 16 residues. The CDR3 bases are TGTGCCAGCAGCCAGGATATAGCGGGCGCAGACAATGAGCAGTTCTTC. This gives the protein CASSQDIAGADNEQFF.

The CDR3, as DNA: TGTGCCAGCAGTTACGGTAGGGGACTAGCGCACGATGAGCAGTTCTTC. This encodes CASSYGRGLAHDEQFF. This sequence joins TRBV6-5 and TRBJ2-1, with TRBD2 matching 10 bases. The CDR3 runs 16 residues. Per germline, CDR1 MNHEY and CDR2 SVGAGI. J gave up 8 bases and V 2 bases, and 9 bases lay outside the gene matches.

The V gene is TRBV29-1, the J gene TRBJ2-7, with a weak D call TRBD2 (6 bases). Germline V lookup: CDR1 SQVTM, CDR2 ANQGSEA. The length of the CDR3 is 14 residues. Trimming cost V 1 base and J 4 bases, with 14 bases left between them. CDR3 bases: TGCAGCGTTGAAGTTGGAGGGTACTCTTACGAGCAGTACTTC. It encodes CSVEVGGYSYEQYF.

The chain carries TRBV6-1 and TRBJ2-7; D may be TRBD2 (6 bases). The CDR3 is 13 amino acids. CDR1 and CDR2 (germline): MNHNS, SASEGT. The ends were cut back, 5 bases at V and 2 bases at J, with 10 bases in the middle. CDR3 protein: CASSRDFTYEQYF. In DNA, the CDR3 is TGTGCCAGCAGTAGGGACTTTACCTACGAGCAGTACTTC.

V and J are TRBV13 and TRBJ1-5, with 8 bases matching TRBD1. Germline V gives CDR1 PRHDT, CDR2 FYEKMQ (reference sequence). V was clipped by 0 bases and J by 6 bases; unmatched bases: 1. CDR3 length equals 14 residues. For the CDR3, the DNA is TGTGCCAGCAGCTTAGGACAGGGGGGTCAGCCCCAGCATTTT. It encodes CASSLGQGGQPQHF. The full variable domain, its missing parts supplied by reference TRBV13 and TRBJ1-5, is AAGVIQSPRHLIKEKRETATLKCYPIPRHDTVYWYQQGPGQDPQFLISFYEKMQSDKGSIPDRFSAQQFSDYHSELNMSSLELGDSALYFCASSLGQGGQPQHFGDGTRLSIL.

This chain uses TRBV28 with TRBJ2-7; possibly TRBD2 for D (5 bases). The V and J ends lost 10 bases and 2 bases respectively, with 18 bases between them. In germline, CDR1 is MDHEN, CDR2 SYDVKM. The CDR3 totals 14 residues. CDR3 DNA sequence: TGTGCCACCGTTCAGCGACTAACCCCCTACGAGCAGTACTTC. Residues: CATVQRLTPYEQYF.

This clone was found once. The chain combines TRBV28 with TRBJ2-1; D not certain. The V gene lost 2 bases and the J gene lost 0 bases, with 8 bases spanning the gap. The CDR3 has 15 amino acids. CDR1 and CDR2 (germline): MDHEN, SYDVKM. The CDR3 spells CASSLLASSYNEQFF. The CDR3 coding sequence is TGTGCCAGCAGTTTACTTGCGAGCTCCTACAATGAGCAGTTCTTC.

The chain recombines TRBV6-5 with TRBJ1-1, with a tentative D call TRBD1 (6 bases). CDR1 and CDR2 (germline): MNHEY, SVGAGI. Between the trimmed V and J ends, which lost 4 bases and 1 base, there was a span of 13 bases. The CDR3 consists of 15 residues. The CDR3 here is CASSSPPRGNTEAFF. CDR3 in DNA: TGTGCCAGCAGTTCCCCTCCCAGGGGGAACACTGAAGCTTTCTTT.

V and J are TRBV27 and TRBJ2-1, with 7 bases that match TRBD2. The length of the CDR3 is 15 residues. V gave up 6 bases and J gave up 6 bases; unmatched junction bases: 11. Per germline, CDR1 MNHEY and CDR2 SMNVEV (reference sequence). CDR3 DNA: TGTGCCAGCAGCCCTCAGGCTGGACTAGTCAATGAGCAGTTCTTC. It yields the protein CASSPQAGLVNEQFF.

This clone has a single count. The genes are TRBV9 and TRBJ2-2; possibly TRBD2 for D (5 bases). Germline V gene lookup returns CDR1 SGDLS and CDR2 YYNGEE. The V and J ends lost 0 bases and 4 bases respectively, with 10 bases between them. There are 15 residues in the CDR3. The chain's CDR3 is CASSVDGIVTGELFF. In DNA, the CDR3 is TGTGCCAGCAGCGTAGACGGGATCGTCACCGGGGAGCTGTTTTTT.

V is TRBV5-5 and J is TRBJ2-1, with 8 bases fitting TRBD2. V shed 3 bases, J shed 5 bases, and the junction held 7 bases outside the gene matches. In germline, CDR1 is SGHKS, CDR2 YYEKEE (reference sequence). The CDR3 loop spans 15 amino acids. The CDR3 region has the DNA TGTGCCAGCAGCTACTCGGGACTAGGTAACAATGAGCAGTTCTTC. Protein: CASSYSGLGNNEQFF.

The rearrangement uses TRBV28 and TRBJ2-7; no definite D call. The germline gives CDR1 MDHEN, CDR2 SYDVKM. V dropped 5 bases and J dropped 2 bases, with 13 bases sitting between them. This CDR3 is 14 amino acids long. The CDR3 reads CASSPRHSPYEQYF. CDR3 coding DNA: TGTGCCAGCAGTCCCCGACATTCCCCCTACGAGCAGTACTTC.

The V gene is TRBV15, the J gene TRBJ1-6; D may be TRBD1 (6 bases). The V gene's germline CDR1 is LNHNV and CDR2 YYDKDF (reference sequence). This CDR3 is built from 14 residues. The V gene lost 3 bases and the J gene lost 7 bases, with 10 bases spanning the gap. Here the CDR3 DNA reads TGTGCCACCAGCAGGGACAGCCAGAATTCACCCCTCCACTTT. Residues: CATSRDSQNSPLHF.

V gene TRBV6-1 combines with J gene TRBJ2-1; the D gene is possibly TRBD1 (6 bases). CDR1 MNHNS and CDR2 SASEGT come from the germline V gene. V lost 1 base, J lost 3 bases, and 13 bases lay in between. The CDR3 spans 16 residues. For the CDR3, the DNA is TGTGCCAGCAGTGAAGAACACAGGGTGTTCTACAATGAGCAGTTCTTC. Translation gives CASSEEHRVFYNEQFF.

CDR3 nucleotides: TGTGCCAGCAGTTTTCACGGGGGCACTGAAGCTTTCTTT. As protein: CASSFHGGTEAFF. This rearrangement joins TRBV27 to TRBJ1-1, with D maybe TRBD1 (5 bases). Trimming left V 3 bases short and J 4 bases short, with 9 bases between. Germline loops: CDR1 MNHEY, CDR2 SMNVEV (reference sequence). This CDR3 has 13 amino acids.

The chain recombines TRBV5-6 with TRBJ2-7; D perhaps matches TRBD1 (6 bases). Germline V gives CDR1 SGHDT, CDR2 YYEEEE. Trimming took 4 bases from V and 5 from J, leaving 16 bases between them. This CDR3 contains 14 residues. The CDR3 region is CASSANRVFHEQYF. In nucleotides, the CDR3 is TGTGCCAGCAGCGCGAACAGGGTTTTCCACGAGCAGTACTTC.

The chain uses TRBV13 and TRBJ2-1; unclear D gene. Germline assignment: CDR1 PRHDT and CDR2 FYEKMQ (reference sequence). V lost 7 bases and J 5 bases, leaving 9 bases between the germline ends. There are 12 residues in the CDR3. CDR3 nucleotide sequence: TGTGCCAGCAACAACGTAAACAATGAGCAGTTCTTC. This translates into CASNNVNNEQFF.

This chain connects TRBV28 to TRBJ2-5, with 13 bases lining up with TRBD2. After removal of 6 bases from V and 5 bases from J, the junction contained 9 bases not matched to a gene. The CDR3 length is 16 residues. Germline loops: CDR1 MDHEN, CDR2 SYDVKM. As DNA, the CDR3 is TGTGCCAGCAGCTTACTAGCGGGAGGGCCTGAGGAGACCCAGTACTTC. Its protein is CASSLLAGGPEETQYF. The complete variable domain, with remaining parts taken from reference TRBV28 and TRBJ2-5, reads DVKVTQSSRYLVKRTGEKVFLECVQDMDHENMFWYRQDPGLGLRLIYFSYDVKMKEKGDIPEGYSVSREKKERFSLILESASTNQTSMYLCASSLLAGGPEETQYFGPGTRLLVL.

V usage is TRBV5-1 and J usage is TRBJ2-3; 9 bases match TRBD2. Germline V gene data show CDR1 as SGHRS and CDR2 as YFSETQ. J gave up 0 bases and V 1 base, and 9 bases lay outside the gene matches. The CDR3 totals 18 residues. This CDR3 reads CASSLSLAGYSSTDTQYF. The CDR3 region has the DNA TGCGCCAGCAGCTTGTCGCTAGCGGGGTACTCTAGCACAGATACGCAGTATTTT.

This chain joins TRBV4-2 and TRBJ2-1; D might be TRBD2 (5 bases). V gave up 0 bases and J gave up 4 bases, with 16 bases separating them. Germline lookup yields CDR1 LGHNA and CDR2 YNFKEQ. The CDR3 runs 17 residues. CDR3 in DNA: TGTGCCAGCAGCCAAGAATCGGGGAACGTGCCTTACAATGAGCAGTTCTTC. Its protein is CASSQESGNVPYNEQFF.

The chain employs TRBV2 and TRBJ1-5; 9 bases map to TRBD1. Trimming took 6 bases from V and 6 from J; bases not matched to a gene: 6. Per the germline V gene, CDR1 is SNHLY and CDR2 is FYNNEI. The CDR3 extends over 14 amino acids. The CDR3 sequence: CASRTGQGRQPQHF. The CDR3, as DNA: TGTGCCAGCAGGACCGGACAGGGGCGTCAGCCCCAGCATTTT.

There are a few counts of this clone. This chain links TRBV6-6 with TRBJ2-2; 11 bases agree with TRBD1. Per germline, CDR1 MNHNY and CDR2 SVGAGI (reference sequence). The CDR3 spans 15 residues. V was clipped by 6 bases and J by 7 bases; unmatched bases: 7. The CDR3 DNA reads as TGTGCCAGCAGCGGACAGGGGGCTCGGGGCGGGGAGCTGTTTTTT. Translated, it gives CASSGQGARGGELFF.

This clone was seen once. The junction departs from the called germline gene at one end, perhaps through a read error. V is TRBV6-1 and J is TRBJ1-1, with a weak D call TRBD1 (6 bases). CDR3 length: 11 residues. CDR1 and CDR2 from the germline V gene are MNHNS and SASEGT. The chain's CDR3 is CASSEPRTVPF. In DNA, the CDR3 is TGTGCCAGCAGTGAACCTCGGACAGTCCCTTTT.

This chain links TRBV25-1 with TRBJ1-2; D is unclear. The CDR3 consists of 12 residues. CDR1 and CDR2 from the germline V gene are MGHDK and SYGVNS. V lost 4 bases and J lost 6, with 9 bases in between. CDR3 sequence: CASSASNNGYTF. The CDR3 DNA sequence: TGTGCCAGCAGTGCATCGAACAATGGCTACACCTTC.

CDR3 nucleotides: TGTGCCAGCAGGCCGGGGGTTACCTACAATGAGCAGTTCTTC. Translation gives CASRPGVTYNEQFF. This rearrangement joins TRBV7-9 to TRBJ2-1; D perhaps matches TRBD2 (6 bases). Germline-derived CDR1 and CDR2 are SEHNR and FQNEAQ (reference sequence). Trimming removed 6 bases at V and 2 bases at J, with 11 bases between. This CDR3 contains 14 residues.

The CDR3 protein is CASSSGRIATEAFF. Written as DNA, the CDR3 is TGTGCCAGCAGTTCTGGCAGGATCGCCACTGAAGCTTTCTTT. The V and J genes are TRBV27 and TRBJ1-1; D gene ambiguous. CDR1 and CDR2 (germline): MNHEY, SMNVEV (reference sequence). CDR3 size: 14 residues. V lost 4 bases, J lost 4 bases, and 13 bases lay in between.

The chain has TRBV27 and TRBJ1-1, with 11 bases lining up with TRBD1. Germline CDR1 reads MNHEY; CDR2 reads SMNVEV (reference sequence). The CDR3 spans 15 residues. The V and J ends lost 5 bases and 4 bases, in that order; junction bases with no gene match: 6. CDR3 loop: CASSGGTGGGTEAFF. DNA of the CDR3: TGTGCCAGCAGTGGAGGGACAGGGGGGGGCACTGAAGCTTTCTTT.

The chain couples TRBV27 to TRBJ2-2; D is perhaps TRBD1 (6 bases). V dropped 5 bases and J dropped 5 bases, with 9 bases sitting between them. CDR3 length: 13 amino acids. Germline lookup yields CDR1 MNHEY and CDR2 SMNVEV (reference sequence). The CDR3 bases are TGTGCCAGCAGTCTCACAGGGACCGGGGAGCTGTTTTTT. This sequence encodes CASSLTGTGELFF.

The rearrangement joins TRBV25-1 to TRBJ2-7; 7 nucleotides agree with TRBD1. The CDR3 extends over 15 amino acids. Germline assignment: CDR1 MGHDK and CDR2 SYGVNS. J was trimmed by 4 bases and V by 5 bases; bases with no gene match: 11. The CDR3 loop is CASSTWSHRGYEQYF. CDR3 coding DNA: TGTGCCAGCAGTACCTGGTCCCACAGGGGATACGAGCAGTACTTC.

The rearrangement uses TRBV4-2 and TRBJ1-1; D is ambiguous. The CDR3 is 14 residues long. The ends were cut back, 4 bases at V and 1 base at J, with 10 bases in the middle. The V gene's germline CDR1 is LGHNA and CDR2 YNFKEQ. The CDR3 reads CASSLGRGNTEAFF. The DNA for the CDR3 is TGTGCCAGCAGCCTCGGGCGGGGGAACACTGAAGCTTTCTTT.

CDR3: CASSLVGGGEEKLFF. CDR3 DNA: TGCGCCAGCAGCTTGGTGGGGGGGGGCGAAGAAAAACTGTTTTTT. The rearrangement links TRBV5-1 to TRBJ1-4, with TRBD1 as a possible D gene (6 bases). The germline CDR1 and CDR2 sequences are SGHRS and YFSETQ. V was cut by 0 bases and J by 8 bases, with 14 bases left in between. The CDR3 sequence is 15 residues long.

The J gene is TRBJ2-5, the V gene TRBV11-2; no reliable D call. The length of the CDR3 is 14 residues. Germline lookup yields CDR1 SGHAT and CDR2 FQNNGV. Trimming removed 1 base from V and 2 bases from J, with 8 bases in between. The CDR3 coding sequence is TGTGCCAGCAGCTTAGGCACAGCACAAGAGACCCAGTACTTC. This codes for CASSLGTAQETQYF.